Listed below are T cell receptor beta chains from one sample, sequenced in a study of cytomegalovirus exposure and HLA in healthy donors. Profiled with immunoSEQ multiplex PCR; TCRdb holds only in-frame clones, not every one. The data hold about 99,000 clones, with over 70% observed a single time. The sample consisted of PBMCs. These receptors were collected from a man in his fifties in good health and CMV-seropositive. The CDR3 runs from the conserved cysteine through the conserved F or W. A D gene is named only where the DNA matches it firmly. Size is stated for part of the rows, as once, few or many counts, or as a class when the clone is expanded.

j_call	clone_size	v_call	d_call	cdr3_aa	cdr3_nt
TRBJ2-1	-	TRBV19	TRBD2	CASSIPGGPYNEQFF	TGTGCCAGTAGTATCCCGGGAGGGCCCTACAATGAGCAGTTCTTC
TRBJ1-1	-	TRBV6-5	TRBD1	CASSLTGVGTEAFF	TGTGCCAGCAGTTTGACAGGGGTAGGGACTGAAGCTTTCTTT
TRBJ2-5	few	TRBV9	TRBD1	CASSPGQGWETQYF	TGTGCCAGCAGCCCCGGACAGGGCTGGGAGACCCAGTACTTC
TRBJ1-1	-	TRBV28	-	CASSLLGPRGTEAFF	TGTGCCAGCAGCCTCTTGGGACCCCGGGGGACTGAAGCTTTCTTT
TRBJ2-3	-	TRBV6-1	TRBD1	CASRDRGNTDTQYF	TGTGCCAGCAGGGACAGGGGGAACACAGATACGCAGTATTTT
TRBJ2-7	-	TRBV14	TRBD1	CASSQEWDRPYEQYF	TGTGCCAGCAGCCAAGAATGGGACAGGCCCTACGAGCAGTACTTC
TRBJ2-7	-	TRBV29-1	TRBD2	CSVESGTTYEQYF	TGCAGCGTTGAGAGCGGGACCACCTACGAGCAGTACTTC
TRBJ2-1	-	TRBV7-9	TRBD2	CASSLRVAGVLGNNEQFF	TGTGCCAGCAGTTTAAGGGTAGCGGGAGTTTTGGGAAACAATGAGCAGTTCTTC
TRBJ2-7	few	TRBV18	TRBD1	CASSLYGQGGGNEQYF	TGTGCCAGCTCACTCTACGGACAGGGGGGTGGGAACGAGCAGTACTTC
TRBJ1-1	-	TRBV5-6	-	CASSLAPSNTEAFF	TGTGCCAGCAGCTTGGCCCCATCGAACACTGAAGCTTTCTTT
TRBJ2-2	once	TRBV18	TRBD2	CASSPGTSSGELFF	TGTGCCAGCTCACCGGGGACTAGTTCCGGGGAGCTGTTTTTT
TRBJ2-7	few	TRBV6-1	-	CASSEGRSATYEQYF	TGTGCCAGCAGTGAAGGCAGGTCCGCCACCTACGAGCAGTACTTC
TRBJ2-7	-	TRBV11-1	TRBD1	CASGPGQDYYEQYF	TGTGCCAGCGGGCCGGGACAGGACTACTACGAGCAGTACTTC
TRBJ2-1	-	TRBV25-1	TRBD1	CASTLRDSSYNEQFF	TGTGCCAGCACCCTCCGGGACAGTTCCTACAATGAGCAGTTCTTC
TRBJ1-6	-	TRBV6-5	-	CASSTDTMWNSPLHF	TGTGCCAGCAGTACGGACACGATGTGGAATTCACCCCTCCACTTT
TRBJ2-1	-	TRBV29-1	TRBD2	CSVKGLAGVFNEQFF	TGCAGCGTTAAAGGCCTAGCGGGAGTTTTCAATGAGCAGTTCTTC
TRBJ1-1	-	TRBV6-4	TRBD1	CASSKTGEATEAFF	TGTGCCAGCAGTAAGACAGGGGAGGCCACTGAAGCTTTCTTT
TRBJ1-3	-	TRBV28	-	CASSFGLNSGNTIYF	TGTGCCAGCAGTTTCGGACTTAACTCTGGAAACACCATATATTTT
TRBJ2-3	-	TRBV28	TRBD2	CASIGPGLAGGPSDF	TGTGCCAGCATTGGGCCGGGACTAGCGGGAGGGCCCTCTGATTTT
TRBJ2-7	-	TRBV15	-	CATSKEGDGPYEQYF	TGTGCCACCAGCAAAGAAGGAGACGGTCCCTACGAGCAGTACTTC
TRBJ2-3	-	TRBV9	-	CASNSGVTDTQYF	TGTGCCAGCAATTCGGGGGTCACAGATACGCAGTATTTT
TRBJ1-3	-	TRBV28	-	CASSLAGVSSGNTIYF	TGTGCCAGCAGTTTGGCAGGGGTGAGCTCTGGAAACACCATATATTTT
TRBJ1-1	few	TRBV9	-	CASSPSLGRVNTEAFF	TGTGCCAGCAGCCCTTCATTGGGGAGGGTCAACACTGAAGCTTTCTTT
TRBJ2-3	-	TRBV7-6	TRBD2	CASSLAAGGSTDTQYF	TGTGCCAGCAGCTTAGCGGCCGGGGGGTCCACAGATACGCAGTATTTT
TRBJ1-5	once	TRBV9	-	CASSASGDGNQPQHF	TGTGCCAGCAGCGCGTCGGGGGACGGCAATCAGCCCCAGCATTTT
TRBJ1-5	-	TRBV2	TRBD1	CASSGDRGHQPQHF	TGTGCCAGCAGTGGCGACAGGGGGCATCAGCCCCAGCATTTT
TRBJ2-7	-	TRBV6-5	TRBD1	CASSSDREYEQYF	TGTGCCAGCAGTTCCGACAGGGAGTACGAGCAGTACTTC
TRBJ2-4	once	TRBV2	-	CASSQQGRGYF	TGTGCCAGCAGTCAACAGGGGCGGGGATACTTC
TRBJ2-7	-	TRBV4-2	TRBD2	CASSQDASGTIYEQYF	TGTGCCAGCAGCCAAGATGCTAGCGGGACCATCTACGAGCAGTACTTC
TRBJ2-7	-	TRBV28	-	CASSPGNYEQYF	TGTGCCAGCAGTCCCGGGAACTACGAGCAGTACTTC
TRBJ2-7	-	TRBV5-5	TRBD2	CASSAGTSGSSYEQYF	TGTGCCAGCAGCGCCGGGACTAGCGGGAGCTCCTACGAGCAGTACTTC
TRBJ2-3	-	TRBV7-9	TRBD1	CASSFRDTDRDTQYF	TGTGCCAGCAGCTTCCGGGACACGGACAGGGATACGCAGTATTTT
TRBJ2-1	-	TRBV9	TRBD2	CASSVVTSGRALANEQFF	TGTGCCAGCAGCGTAGTTACTAGCGGGAGGGCCCTCGCGAATGAGCAGTTCTTC
TRBJ2-5	-	TRBV27	-	CASRRGIEETQYF	TGTGCCAGCAGACGCGGGATAGAAGAGACCCAGTACTTC
TRBJ2-7	-	TRBV7-8	-	CASSLAASVHEQYF	TGTGCCAGCAGCTTAGCGGCTAGCGTCCACGAGCAGTACTTC
TRBJ2-3	-	TRBV7-9	-	CASSLAGGILTDTQYF	TGTGCCAGCAGCTTAGCGGGAGGCATCCTCACAGATACGCAGTATTTT
TRBJ2-2	-	TRBV29-1	TRBD2	CSVLLAGGTKTGELFF	TGCAGCGTCTTACTAGCGGGGGGAACTAAAACCGGGGAGCTGTTTTTT
TRBJ2-1	-	TRBV5-1	TRBD2	CASSSLAGVAEQFF	TGCGCCAGCAGCTCCCTAGCGGGAGTCGCTGAGCAGTTCTTC
TRBJ2-3	-	TRBV28	TRBD2	CASTRQLAGASVPPDTQYF	TGTGCCAGCACCAGGCAACTAGCGGGAGCAAGTGTCCCCCCGGATACGCAGTATTTT
TRBJ2-7	few	TRBV28	-	CASSSGLIYEQYF	TGTGCCAGCAGTTCGGGACTTATTTACGAGCAGTACTTC
TRBJ2-7	-	TRBV25-1	-	CASSSYYEQYF	TGTGCCAGCAGTTCGTACTACGAGCAGTACTTC
TRBJ2-7	-	TRBV7-9	-	CSSSPSRGSVYEQYF	TGTTCCAGCAGCCCGTCCAGGGGATCGGTCTACGAGCAGTACTTC
TRBJ1-1	-	TRBV5-1	-	CASSPSWNTEAFF	TGCGCCAGCAGCCCCAGTTGGAACACTGAAGCTTTCTTT
TRBJ2-1	-	TRBV4-2	-	CASSQDEEIGKQFF	TGTGCCAGCAGCCAAGATGAGGAAATTGGTAAGCAGTTCTTC
TRBJ2-5	-	TRBV2	-	CASSIQGGDWETQYF	TGTGCCAGCAGCATACAGGGTGGGGATTGGGAGACCCAGTACTTC
TRBJ2-7	-	TRBV6-6	TRBD2	CASSSGTITSYEQYF	TGTGCCAGCAGCTCCGGGACTATCACCTCCTACGAGCAGTACTTC
TRBJ2-7	-	TRBV15	TRBD1	CATSRKLQGTGEGYEQYF	TGTGCCACCAGCAGGAAACTCCAAGGGACAGGGGAAGGCTACGAGCAGTACTTC
TRBJ2-3	-	TRBV7-8	TRBD2	CASSLISSGLTDTQYF	TGTGCCAGCAGCTTAATCTCTAGCGGACTCACAGATACGCAGTATTTT
TRBJ1-2	-	TRBV29-1	-	CSVRVGQGGGYTF	TGCAGCGTAAGAGTAGGTCAGGGTGGCGGCTACACCTTC
TRBJ2-3	-	TRBV10-2	TRBD2	CARMGLAEVLGYF	TGCGCCAGAATGGGACTAGCTGAAGTGTTAGGGTATTTT
TRBJ1-1	-	TRBV4-3	-	CASSQEPTLNTEAFF	TGCGCCAGCAGCCAAGAGCCCACTCTGAACACTGAAGCTTTCTTT
TRBJ2-7	-	TRBV29-1	TRBD1	CSALTGDSYEQYF	TGCAGCGCTCTGACAGGGGACTCCTACGAGCAGTACTTC